A selection of T cell receptor beta chains follows, all from one sample in a study of cytomegalovirus exposure and HLA in healthy donors. Only in-frame clones appear in the TCRdb table, and some are missing; sequencing was by immunoSEQ multiplex PCR. The sample contains hundreds of thousands of clones, more than 75% of which appear only once. Sequencing used PBMCs. These receptors all stem from a woman aged 18-30 years in good health and CMV-seronegative. The CDR3 runs from the conserved cysteine through the conserved F or W. D genes are given only for firm matches. Only part of the rows carry a size: once, few, many, or a class if the clone is expanded.

-,TRBJ2-7,TRBV28,TRBD2,TGTGCCAGCCCCCCCGAAGTAGCGGGAGCCTTGAACGAGCAGTACTTC,CASPPEVAGALNEQYF
-,TRBJ1-1,TRBV2,-,TGTGCCAGCAGTGAATTAACACAAGCTTTCTTT,CASSELTQAFF
-,TRBJ2-7,TRBV11-1,TRBD1,TGTGCCAGCAGCTTAGTGGGACAGGGTCAGAACGAGCAGTACTTC,CASSLVGQGQNEQYF
-,TRBJ1-2,TRBV5-1,TRBD1,TGCGCCAGCAGCCAGGACAGGGTAGACGGGGGCTACACCTTC,CASSQDRVDGGYTF
-,TRBJ2-1,TRBV19,TRBD2,TGTGCCAGTAGTATAGAACTAGCGGGGGGGACCTACAATGAGCAGTTCTTC,CASSIELAGGTYNEQFF
-,TRBJ2-2,TRBV14,-,TGTGCCAGCAGCCCTAGTCCCGGGGAGCTGTTTTTT,CASSPSPGELFF
-,TRBJ1-2,TRBV19,-,TGTGCCAGTAGTATAGTAGGCCAGGACTACACCTTC,CASSIVGQDYTF
-,TRBJ1-3,TRBV7-2,-,TGTGCCAGCAGCTTAGCGTCAGGGGTGGGAAACACCATATATTTT,CASSLASGVGNTIYF
-,TRBJ2-1,TRBV13,TRBD2,TGTGCCAGCAGCAATAAGGGACTAGCGGGTACTGAGCAGTTCTTC,CASSNKGLAGTEQFF
-,TRBJ2-3,TRBV6-6,-,TGTGCCAGCAGTTCCCCGGAGAGGCCCGTCGGAGATACGCAGTATTTT,CASSSPERPVGDTQYF
-,TRBJ2-5,TRBV12-2,-,TGTGCAAGTCGCCTCCCTCAGGGAGAGACCCAGTACTTC,CASRLPQGETQYF
-,TRBJ1-2,TRBV28,TRBD1,TGTGCCAGCAGTCGGGACAGGGTTGGCTACACCTTC,CASSRDRVGYTF
-,TRBJ2-6,TRBV27,-,TGTGCCAGCAGTTTACTGTCCCCAGGCTCTGGGGCCAACGTCCTGACTTTC,CASSLLSPGSGANVLTF
-,TRBJ2-2,TRBV5-4,-,TGTGCCAGCAGCTGGAGGGACACCGGGGAGCTGTTTTTT,CASSWRDTGELFF
-,TRBJ1-5,TRBV6-5,-,TGTGCCAGCAGTTACGGAGGGGTGAATCAGCCCCAGCATTTT,CASSYGGVNQPQHF
-,TRBJ2-7,TRBV5-6,TRBD2,TGTGCCAGCAGCCCCGGGACTAGAGGGTACGAGCAGTACTTC,CASSPGTRGYEQYF
once,TRBJ1-2,TRBV5-6,-,TGTGCCAGCAGCCCGAGTCTGGCGGGGGCGGGCTACACCTTC,CASSPSLAGAGYTF
-,TRBJ1-5,TRBV5-1,-,TGCGCCAGCAGCTTGGGTGGGGAGAGTCAGCCCCAGCATTTT,CASSLGGESQPQHF
-,TRBJ1-2,TRBV6-4,-,TGTGCCAGCAGTGACTCTAGGAAGGGGTATGGCTACACCTTC,CASSDSRKGYGYTF
few,TRBJ1-1,TRBV15,-,TGTGCCACCAGCAGAGATCAGGGGCTCACCACTGAAGCTTTCTTT,CATSRDQGLTTEAFF
once,TRBJ1-5,TRBV18,TRBD1,TGTGCCAGCTCACCTAGGACAGGGGTAGATCAGCCCCAGCATTTT,CASSPRTGVDQPQHF
-,TRBJ2-7,TRBV20-1,-,TGCAGTGCTGCCTCCGGGAACGAGCAGTACTTC,CSAASGNEQYF
-,TRBJ2-3,TRBV25-1,-,TGTGCCAGCAGTGAGGGTTTAGGGGGCACAGATACGCAGTATTTT,CASSEGLGGTDTQYF
-,TRBJ1-2,TRBV13,TRBD1,TGTGCCAGCAGCTTAGGGAGACAGGGAGGTAACTATGGCTACACCTTC,CASSLGRQGGNYGYTF
-,TRBJ1-5,TRBV30,-,TGTGCCTGGAGTGTACAGGGTGGTAATCAGCCCCAGCATTTT,CAWSVQGGNQPQHF
-,TRBJ1-1,TRBV28,-,TGTGCCAGCAGTTACCCCAGCGCAGAAGCTTTCTTT,CASSYPSAEAFF
-,TRBJ2-7,TRBV27,-,TGTGCCAGCAGTTTATCGGTGCGCTACGAGCAGTACTTC,CASSLSVRYEQYF
-,TRBJ2-1,TRBV9,TRBD2,TGTGCCAGCAGCGTAGCGGGAGGGTCCTACAATGAGCAGTTCTTC,CASSVAGGSYNEQFF
-,TRBJ2-3,TRBV6-1,-,TGTGCCAGTATGAGGAGATACGGCACAGATACGCAGTATTTT,CASMRRYGTDTQYF
-,TRBJ2-7,TRBV27,TRBD2,TGTGCCAGCAGCCGAAAAGTAGGACTAGCGGGTCCTTACGAGCAGTACTTC,CASSRKVGLAGPYEQYF
-,TRBJ1-6,TRBV5-1,TRBD1,TGCGCCAGCAGCGCCACCATTCTGACAGGGGCGAATTCACCCCTCCACTTT,CASSATILTGANSPLHF
-,TRBJ2-7,TRBV5-6,TRBD2,TGTGCCAGCAGCTTGGGTCGGGATCGACTAGCGGGCCTGGGGGAGCAGTACTTC,CASSLGRDRLAGLGEQYF
-,TRBJ2-3,TRBV11-2,-,TGTGCCAGCAGCTTAGCGGTATCCGGCACAGATACGCAGTATTTT,CASSLAVSGTDTQYF
-,TRBJ1-2,TRBV28,-,TGTGCCAGCAGCCTCAGTCGGGGGGGTCGGGAAAACTATGGCTACACCTTC,CASSLSRGGRENYGYTF
-,TRBJ2-7,TRBV7-9,-,TGTCACCACAGCTCCTACGAGCAGTACTTC,CHHSSYEQYF
-,TRBJ2-3,TRBV2,-,TGTGCCAGCCAGAGAAGCCTAGAAGGGAGGATAGATACGCAGTATTTT,CASQRSLEGRIDTQYF
-,TRBJ2-7,TRBV6-1,TRBD1,TGTGCCAGCAGGCTAGACAGGGTTCTCTACGAGCAGTACTTC,CASRLDRVLYEQYF
-,TRBJ2-2,TRBV4-3,TRBD2,TGCGCCAGCAGCCAGGGGCTTAGCGGGATCAGCGCCGGGGAGCTGTTTTTT,CASSQGLSGISAGELFF
-,TRBJ1-5,TRBV15,-,TGTGCCACCAGCAGAGACCAATCTACCCAGCCCCAGCATTTT,CATSRDQSTQPQHF
-,TRBJ2-2,TRBV25-1,TRBD1,TGTGCCAGCAGTGAGCCACAGGGGGCTGGGGGCACCGGGGAGCTGTTTTTT,CASSEPQGAGGTGELFF
-,TRBJ2-5,TRBV25-1,-,TGTGCCAGCAGTGAAGAGGAGACCCAGTACTTC,CASSEEETQYF
-,TRBJ2-1,TRBV12-5,-,TGTGCTAGTGGTCCCTATTCGAGCGGCAGGACCTACAATGAGCAGTTCTTC,CASGPYSSGRTYNEQFF
-,TRBJ2-7,TRBV27,TRBD1,TGTGCCAGCAGTTTCGACAGGGGGTCCTACGAGCAGTACTTC,CASSFDRGSYEQYF
-,TRBJ2-3,TRBV9,-,TGTGCCAGCAGCGCCCAGATCACAGATACGCAGTATTTT,CASSAQITDTQYF
-,TRBJ2-7,TRBV27,TRBD1,TGTGCCAGCAGTTTAGGGACAGGGGGCCGTGGCGAGCAGTACTTC,CASSLGTGGRGEQYF
-,TRBJ2-1,TRBV5-5,-,TGTGCCAGCAGCTTGGTTCTCTCCGGGTCCTACAATGAGCAGTTCTTC,CASSLVLSGSYNEQFF
-,TRBJ2-5,TRBV28,-,TGTGCCAGCAGCCCTTCGGGACTGCCGAGGGAGACCCAGTACTTC,CASSPSGLPRETQYF
-,TRBJ1-5,TRBV27,-,TGTGCCAGCAGTTTATCATCAGGGGATCATCAGCCCCAGCATTTT,CASSLSSGDHQPQHF
-,TRBJ1-2,TRBV19,TRBD1,TGTGCCAGTAATGGGTACGGACAGGGCAACTATGGCTACACCTTC,CASNGYGQGNYGYTF
-,TRBJ2-5,TRBV5-4,TRBD2,TGTGCCAGCAGCTTGGTAGCCAGCGGGGGGAACCAAGAGACCCAGTACTTC,CASSLVASGGNQETQYF
-,TRBJ2-1,TRBV6-1,TRBD2,TGTGCCAGCAGTGAACTGGGGACTAGCGGGAGCGTCAATGAGCAGTTCTTC,CASSELGTSGSVNEQFF
-,TRBJ2-7,TRBV5-6,-,TGTGCCAGCAGCTTAATGGCATCGGGTCTAATATTTTACGAGCAGTACTTC,CASSLMASGLIFYEQYF
-,TRBJ1-1,TRBV2,-,TGTGCCAGTACGAAAAAACAGGGCGGAAACACTGAAGCTTTCTTT,CASTKKQGGNTEAFF
-,TRBJ2-1,TRBV5-1,TRBD2,TGCGCCAGCAGCCCCGCGGGCGGGACTAGCACATTCTACTCCTACAATGAGCAGTTCTTC,CASSPAGGTSTFYSYNEQFF
-,TRBJ2-7,TRBV6-5,-,TGTGCCAGCACACCCCTCGGAGAAGATCAGTACTTC,CASTPLGEDQYF